The 23 T cell receptor beta chains reported below all come from one sample, sequenced in a study of T cells in Graves' hyperthyroidism and ophthalmopathy. What was amplified from RNA transcripts were TCR beta CDR3 regions. First-round RT-PCR of the TCR CDR3 relied on the HTBI primer set. TCRdb processed the multiplex PCR reads anew with MiXCR; each CDR3 protein has one entry. The sample lists hundreds of thousands of distinct CDR3 sequences, more than 20% occurring once. The sample consisted of blood. These TCRs come from a man between 25 and 39 years old with Graves' ophthalmopathy.

There are a few counts of this clonotype. The chain recombines TRBV20-1 with TRBJ2-1; D may be TRBD2 (5 bases). CDR1 and CDR2 from the germline V gene are DFQATT and SNEGSKA (reference sequence). V lost 6 bases and J 1 base, leaving 16 bases between the germline ends. This CDR3 region has 15 residues. The CDR3: CSAYTTSGSYNEQFF. The CDR3 nucleotides are TGCAGTGCCTATACAACTAGTGGGTCCTACAATGAGCAGTTCTTC.

V usage is TRBV7-9 and J usage is TRBJ2-1; 7 bases line up with TRBD2. The ends lost 5 bases at V and 8 bases at J; junction bases unmatched: 9. Germline lookup yields CDR1 SEHNR and CDR2 FQNEAQ (reference sequence). The CDR3 sequence is 14 residues long. DNA for the CDR3: TGTGCCAGCAGCCGGGACTACCCAGGTTATGAGCAGTTCTTC. It is translated as CASSRDYPGYEQFF.

Concerning this clonotype itself: It may be a read error: a sequence one base away is much more abundant. The chain has TRBV11-1 and TRBJ2-1; 7 nucleotides match TRBD2. This CDR3 is 15 amino acids long. Germline lookup yields CDR1 SGHAT and CDR2 FQDESV (reference sequence). V gave up 3 bases and J gave up 2 bases; unmatched junction bases: 4. CDR3 residues: CASSFGRTTYNEQFF. The CDR3 DNA follows: TGTGCCAGCAGCTTCGGGAGGACAACCTACAATGAGCAGTTCTTC. The whole variable domain, filled in from reference TRBV11-1 and TRBJ2-1, reads EAEVAQSPRYKITEKSQAVAFWCDPISGHATLYWYRQILGQGPELLVQFQDESVVDDSQLPKDRFSAERLKGVDSTLKIQPAELGDSAMYLCASSFGRTTYNEQFFGPGTRLTVL.

This clonotype was counted only a few times. The chain joins TRBV20-1 to TRBJ2-7, with D possibly TRBD2 on 7 matching bases. V lost 0 bases and J lost 4, with 16 bases in between. Germline CDR1 and CDR2: DFQATT and SNEGSKA (reference sequence). This CDR3 is 15 amino acids long. DNA for the CDR3: TGCAGTGCTAGAGATAGGGGGGAGGGCCGGTACGAGCAGTACTTC. This gives the protein CSARDRGEGRYEQYF.

The chain uses TRBV12-3 or TRBV12-4 and TRBJ2-1; 12 bases are shared with TRBD2. This CDR3 has 17 residues. With V trimmed by 4 bases and J by 9 bases, 13 bases remained unmatched. The CDR3 DNA sequence: TGTGCCAGCAGTTACCGACGACTAGCGGGAGTCGGGGGTGAGCAGTTCTTC. It is translated as CASSYRRLAGVGGEQFF.

The rearrangement uses TRBV20-1 and TRBJ2-3; 14 bases map to TRBD2. V trimming: 2 bases; J trimming: 3 bases; junction bases outside the gene matches: 4. Germline CDR1 is DFQATT and CDR2 is SNEGSKA (reference sequence). This CDR3 is 16 amino acids long. CDR3 in DNA: TGCAGTGCTAGACCCTGGACTAGCGGGAGGACAGATACGCAGTATTTT. It specifies CSARPWTSGRTDTQYF.

The chain carries TRBV10-3 and TRBJ1-5, with no clear D. CDR1 is ENHRY and CDR2 is SYGVKD in the germline V gene. V was cut by 2 bases and J by 1 base, with 6 bases left in between. The CDR3 runs to 14 residues. The CDR3 loop reads CAISETESNQPQHF. CDR3 nucleotide sequence: TGTGCCATCAGTGAGACAGAGAGCAATCAGCCCCAGCATTTT.

This clonotype was found a few times. The gene calls are TRBV4-2 and TRBJ2-7, with D possibly matching TRBD2 (6 bases). V was clipped by 4 bases and J by 0 bases, with 16 bases between them. Germline CDR1 and CDR2: LGHNA and YNFKEQ. The CDR3 spans 16 residues. DNA for the CDR3: TGTGCCAGCAGCCGCCGCCCGGGGGAGAGCTCCTACGAGCAGTACTTC. It specifies CASSRRPGESSYEQYF.

The V gene is TRBV4-1, the J gene TRBJ2-1; either TRBD1 or TRBD2 may fit D (5 bases each). From germline, CDR1 is MGHRA and CDR2 YSYEKL. The CDR3 covers 12 residues. Trimming stripped 8 bases from V and 7 bases from J, with 12 bases between. The CDR3 region has the DNA TGCGCCAGCCAAACTTGGGGGAATGAGCAGTTCTTC. Its protein is CASQTWGNEQFF.

This clonotype was seen a few times. This sequence joins TRBV7-8 and TRBJ2-7, with D possibly TRBD2 on 7 matching bases. V lost 4 bases and J lost 4, with 20 bases in between. Germline-derived CDR1 and CDR2 are SGHVS and FQNEAQ. The CDR3 extends over 16 amino acids. CDR3 in amino acids: CASSSTRGVSGYEQYF. For the CDR3, the DNA is TGTGCCAGCAGCTCCACGAGGGGGGTTAGCGGGTACGAGCAGTACTTC.

Only a few counts were recorded for this clonotype. The V call is TRBV27, the J call TRBJ1-6; no firm D call. Trimming pared 0 bases from V and 10 bases from J, leaving 7 bases between. The CDR3 length is 13 residues. Germline CDR1 is MNHEY and CDR2 is SMNVEV (reference sequence). CDR3: CASSLSRISPLHF. The DNA for the CDR3 is TGTGCCAGCAGTTTATCGAGGATATCACCCCTCCACTTT.

This rearrangement joins TRBV6-1 to TRBJ2-5, with TRBD2 matching 10 bases. Germline trimming cut 5 bases from V and 4 bases from J; bases unmatched to any gene: 10. Looked up from germline, CDR1 is MNHNS and CDR2 is SASEGT. The CDR3 consists of 16 residues. The CDR3 DNA follows: TGTGCCAGCAGTCCTATAGCGGGAGGAACCGGAGAGACCCAGTACTTC. Its translation is CASSPIAGGTGETQYF.

The table lists this clonotype with a few counts. The chain recombines TRBV7-9 with TRBJ1-2; TRBD1 matches 7 bases. Unmatched junction bases numbered 6, after V lost 4 bases and J lost 4 bases. CDR1 is SEHNR and CDR2 is FQNEAQ in the germline V gene (reference sequence). This CDR3 spans 14 amino acids. The CDR3 DNA is TGTGCCAGCAGCTGGGGACAGAGTATCTATGGCTACACCTTC. Encoded protein: CASSWGQSIYGYTF.

This clonotype showed up many times. The genes are TRBV2 and TRBJ2-7, with D possibly called TRBD1 or TRBD2 (5 bases each). CDR3 length: 14 amino acids. Germline CDR1 SNHLY, CDR2 FYNNEI. V shed 4 bases and J shed 0 bases, with 10 bases lying between them. The CDR3 spells CASSGGAVSYEQYF. The CDR3 nucleotides are TGTGCCAGCAGTGGAGGGGCGGTCTCCTACGAGCAGTACTTC.

V and J are TRBV18 and TRBJ1-1; TRBD1 matches at 8 bases. The CDR3 runs to 13 residues. Germline trimming cut 5 bases from V and 4 bases from J; bases unmatched to any gene: 3. Germline V gene sequence: CDR1 KGHSH, CDR2 LQKENI. Here the CDR3 DNA reads TGTGCCAGCTCAGGGCAGGGGGCCACTGAAGCTTTCTTT. It specifies CASSGQGATEAFF.

This clonotype was seen only a few times. This chain connects TRBV20-1 to TRBJ2-2; D uncertain. The germline V gene encodes CDR1 DFQATT and CDR2 SNEGSKA (reference sequence). V gave up 1 base and J gave up 3 bases, with 6 bases separating them. The CDR3 covers 13 residues. CDR3 sequence (DNA): TGCAGTGCTAGAGTAAGGGACACCGGGGAGCTGTTTTTT. Amino acid sequence: CSARVRDTGELFF.

This clonotype was observed a few times. The gene calls are TRBV5-1 and TRBJ1-6; 8 nucleotides line up with TRBD1. The germline gives CDR1 SGHRS, CDR2 YFSETQ. J lost 7 bases, V lost 2 bases, and 8 bases had no gene match. There are 16 residues in the CDR3. In DNA form, the CDR3 reads TGCGCCAGCAGCTTTTCCGGGACAGGCTACAATTCACCCCTCCACTTT. It translates to CASSFSGTGYNSPLHF.

This clonotype was seen once. V gene TRBV20-1 combines with J gene TRBJ2-4; TRBD2 aligns across 11 bases. Germline values: CDR1 DFQATT, CDR2 SNEGSKA (reference sequence). The CDR3 sequence is 14 residues long. The V segment lost 2 bases and the J segment 9 bases; nucleotides outside the gene matches: 6. The CDR3 DNA reads TGCAGTGCTAGACTAGCGGGAGGTGACTTCATTCAGTACTTC. Translation: CSARLAGGDFIQYF.

This clonotype has more than one count but fewer than ten. The chain's CDR3 is CASRPTSGRYYEQYF. The DNA for the CDR3 is TGTGCCAGCAGGCCAACTAGCGGGAGGTACTACGAGCAGTACTTC. The chain couples TRBV7-9 to TRBJ2-7, with 12 bases identical to TRBD2. The length of the CDR3 is 15 residues. Per the germline V gene, CDR1 is SEHNR and CDR2 is FQNEAQ (reference sequence). The junction had 6 bases not matched to a gene; V was cut back by 6 bases and J by 3 bases.

This clonotype was seen a handful of times. J is TRBJ2-1 and V is TRBV7-8; D gene uncertain. Trimming stripped 1 base from V and 0 bases from J, with 10 bases between. Germline loops: CDR1 SGHVS, CDR2 FQNEAQ. This CDR3 comprises 16 residues. CDR3 nucleotides: TGTGCCAGCAGCTTAGGGGTTAGGAGCTCCTACAATGAGCAGTTCTTC. Translating it yields CASSLGVRSSYNEQFF.

This clonotype appeared a single time. J is TRBJ2-7 and V is TRBV27, with D possibly TRBD1 on 6 matching bases. The CDR3 is made up of 15 amino acids. Germline V gene sequence: CDR1 MNHEY, CDR2 SMNVEV (reference sequence). Trimming removed 2 bases at V and 5 bases at J, with 16 bases between. CDR3 residues: CASSLGTGLGHEQYF. CDR3 sequence (DNA): TGTGCCAGCAGTTTAGGAACAGGGCTCGGGCACGAGCAGTACTTC.

The rearrangement uses TRBV5-4 and TRBJ2-3, with 8 bases that match TRBD1. Germline values: CDR1 SGHNT, CDR2 YYREEE (reference sequence). V shed 4 bases and J 0 bases; nucleotides not matched to a gene: 13. CDR3 length: 18 residues. CDR3 in DNA: TGTGCCAGCAGCCCGAGCCCGCGCCGGGACAGGAGCACAGATACGCAGTATTTT. This gives the protein CASSPSPRRDRSTDTQYF.

This clonotype was seen repeatedly, ten times or more. The rearrangement joins TRBV6-1 to TRBJ1-1; D gene uncertain. The V and J ends lost 4 bases and 4 bases respectively, with 13 bases between them. This CDR3 has 14 residues. Germline V CDR1 and CDR2: MNHNS, SASEGT. The CDR3 DNA sequence: TGTGCCAGCAGTGGATTCGGAGGGAGCACTGAAGCTTTCTTT. This encodes CASSGFGGSTEAFF.